The 25 T cell receptor beta chains below all came from one sample that was sequenced in a study of early T cells in non-severe SARS-CoV-2 infection. TCRdb processed the 5' RACE reads anew with MiXCR; each CDR3 protein has one entry. The table lists approximately 84,000 distinct CDR3 sequences, 13% of them singletons. The specimen was whole blood. Receptor source: an adult who was a healthcare worker with PCR-confirmed SARS-CoV-2 infection or an uninfected control (not recorded which).

This clonotype was found a few times. The chain joins TRBV12-3 or TRBV12-4 to TRBJ2-1, with 7 bases aligning to TRBD2. This CDR3 contains 16 residues. V shed 0 bases and J 0 bases; nucleotides not matched to a gene: 2. The CDR3 nucleotides are TGTGCCAGCAGTTTAGCTGGCGGGAGCTCCTACAATGAGCAGTTCTTC. Translation: CASSLAGGSSYNEQFF.

This clonotype appeared a few times. Written as DNA, the CDR3 is TGCAGTGCGCTGGGCAGGGCGGAAACTGAAGCTTTCTTT. Amino acids: CSALGRAETEAFF. This chain connects TRBV20-1 to TRBJ1-1, with a weak D call TRBD1 (5 bases). The CDR3 is 13 residues long. CDR1 DFQATT and CDR2 SNEGSKA come from the germline V gene (reference sequence). The ends were cut back, 6 bases at V and 5 bases at J, with 16 bases in the middle.

The table lists this clonotype with many counts. The V gene is TRBV12-3 or TRBV12-4, the J gene TRBJ2-7; 7 bases map to TRBD1. Trimming removed 6 bases from V and 3 bases from J; junction bases left unmatched: 5. The CDR3 runs to 13 residues. DNA of the CDR3: TGTGCCAGCAGGCTCACAGGGGTCTACGAGCAGTACTTC. It specifies CASRLTGVYEQYF.

This clonotype was counted between two and nine times. The chain carries TRBV27 and TRBJ2-2; D is perhaps TRBD1 (5 bases). In germline, CDR1 is MNHEY, CDR2 SMNVEV (reference sequence). Trimming removed 2 bases at V and 1 base at J, with 5 bases between. The CDR3 loop spans 14 amino acids. The CDR3 region is CASSLTGNTGELFF. CDR3 sequence (DNA): TGTGCCAGCAGTTTAACAGGGAACACCGGGGAGCTGTTTTTT.

The J gene is TRBJ2-2, the V gene TRBV4-1; D possibly uses TRBD1 or TRBD2 (6 bases each). The CDR3 is 18 amino acids. V dropped 0 bases and J dropped 7 bases, with 21 bases sitting between them. In germline, CDR1 is MGHRA, CDR2 YSYEKL. DNA for the CDR3: TGCGCCAGCAGCCAAGACATAGGTTTAGGGGGGTTCCACGGGGAGCTGTTTTTT. Its protein product is CASSQDIGLGGFHGELFF.

This clonotype was counted only a few times. The rearrangement joins TRBV7-3 to TRBJ2-3, with 8 bases lining up with TRBD1. This CDR3 has 15 amino acids. J lost 2 bases, V lost 5 bases, and 6 bases had no gene match. The germline V gene has CDR1 SGHTA and CDR2 FQGTGA. The CDR3 DNA reads TGTGCCAGCAGCGGACAGGGTGCCGCCACAGATACGCAGTATTTT. It translates to CASSGQGAATDTQYF.

In its sample, this clonotype was seen a few times. The genes are TRBV29-1 and TRBJ1-2; tentatively, D is TRBD1 (5 bases). Per germline, CDR1 SQVTM and CDR2 ANQGSEA. V shed 4 bases and J shed 3 bases, with 12 bases lying between them. The CDR3 consists of 13 residues. CDR3 residues: CSVGLGRDYGYTF. CDR3 in DNA: TGCAGCGTTGGTTTGGGCAGGGACTATGGCTACACCTTC.

This clonotype was counted only a few times. This chain connects TRBV20-1 to TRBJ2-7, with no clear D. The CDR3 spans 11 residues. Germline lookup yields CDR1 DFQATT and CDR2 SNEGSKA (reference sequence). V gave up 3 bases and J gave up 3 bases, with 6 bases separating them. CDR3 residues: CSASWGYEQYF. In DNA form, the CDR3 reads TGCAGTGCTAGTTGGGGCTACGAGCAGTACTTC.

This clonotype came up a few times. The CDR3 DNA follows: TGTGCCAGTAGTATTCCGGGCGGAGGGGCCGGCGGGACCCAGTACTTC. It translates to CASSIPGGGAGGTQYF. This chain joins TRBV19 and TRBJ2-5; tentative D call: TRBD2 (6 bases). The ends were cut back, 3 bases at V and 7 bases at J, with 21 bases in the middle. This CDR3 has 16 amino acids. The germline V gene has CDR1 LNHDA and CDR2 SQIVND (reference sequence). The full variable domain, with the rest looked up from reference TRBV19 and TRBJ2-5, is DGGITQSPKYLFRKEGQNVTLSCEQNLNHDAMYWYRQDPGQGLRLIYYSQIVNDFQKGDIAEGYSVSREKKESFPLTVTSAQKNPTAFYLCASSIPGGGAGGTQYFGPGTRLLVL.

This clonotype was recorded at least ten times. The V and J genes are TRBV6-2 or TRBV6-3 and TRBJ2-1; D gene ambiguous. CDR1 and CDR2 from the germline V gene are MNHEY and SVGEGT. V lost 6 bases, J lost 0 bases, and 15 bases lay in between. The CDR3 is 16 amino acids. In DNA form, the CDR3 reads TGTGCCAGCAGACGACTTAACTCGAGCTCCTACAATGAGCAGTTCTTC. Encoded protein: CASRRLNSSSYNEQFF.

The V and J genes are TRBV5-4 and TRBJ2-1; D call uncertain. This CDR3 has 15 residues. V lost 3 bases, J lost 2 bases, and 12 bases lay in between. Per the germline V gene, CDR1 is SGHNT and CDR2 is YYREEE (reference sequence). The CDR3 nucleotides read TGTGCCAGCAGCTCCACCCTGGGCCCCTACAATGAGCAGTTCTTC. Translating gives CASSSTLGPYNEQFF.

This clonotype was found many times. The rearrangement uses TRBV11-2 and TRBJ1-2; 7 bases agree with TRBD1. V lost 1 base to trimming and J lost 4 bases; unmatched junction nucleotides: 3. The CDR3 is 14 amino acids. Germline CDR1 and CDR2: SGHAT and FQNNGV. The CDR3 region has the DNA TGTGCCAGCAGCTTAGTCCCAGGGGGCTATGGCTACACCTTC. Translating it yields CASSLVPGGYGYTF.

This clonotype has a count of ten or more. The rearrangement uses TRBV11-2 and TRBJ1-5, with a tentative D call TRBD1 (5 bases). Germline V lookup: CDR1 SGHAT, CDR2 FQNNGV. Trimming left V 3 bases short and J 0 bases short, with 9 bases between. The CDR3 has 15 residues. CDR3 loop: CASSFGADSNQPQHF. The CDR3 DNA reads TGTGCCAGCAGCTTTGGGGCAGATAGCAATCAGCCCCAGCATTTT.

This clonotype is categorized as medium-sized. The chain links TRBV5-5 to TRBJ2-1; weak D call: TRBD1 (6 bases). CDR3 length equals 15 residues. V was pared by 4 bases and J by 0 bases, with 11 bases between. Looked up from germline, CDR1 is SGHKS and CDR2 is YYEKEE (reference sequence). CDR3 loop: CASSQGQSSYNEQFF. In DNA, the CDR3 is TGTGCCAGCAGCCAAGGACAGAGCTCCTACAATGAGCAGTTCTTC.

The chain uses TRBV29-1 and TRBJ1-2; unclear D gene. Trimming pared 7 bases from V and 0 bases from J, leaving 18 bases between. Per germline, CDR1 SQVTM and CDR2 ANQGSEA. The CDR3 contains 15 residues. Written as DNA, the CDR3 is TGCAGCGCCCTAGACTCTTTCCAAACTAACTATGGCTACACCTTC. Translation: CSALDSFQTNYGYTF.

This clonotype came up a few times. This chain uses TRBV18 with TRBJ1-1; 7 bases are shared with TRBD1. The germline gives CDR1 KGHSH, CDR2 LQKENI. The V and J ends lost 3 bases and 0 bases, in that order; junction bases with no gene match: 4. The CDR3 is made up of 15 amino acids. The DNA of the CDR3 is TGTGCCAGCTCACCGACAGGGTATCTGAACACTGAAGCTTTCTTT. This gives the protein CASSPTGYLNTEAFF.

This clonotype came up many times. The CDR3 DNA reads TGTGCCTGGAGGGATCACTGGAGGACTAGCGGGTCCTCCTACAATGAGCAGTTCTTC. Its protein product is CAWRDHWRTSGSSYNEQFF. The chain has TRBV30 and TRBJ2-1, with TRBD2 matching 11 bases. Per the germline V gene, CDR1 is GTSNPN and CDR2 is SVGIG (reference sequence). This CDR3 has 19 residues. With V trimmed by 3 bases and J by 0 bases, 13 bases remained unmatched.

This clonotype was detected ten times or more. The chain employs TRBV5-1 and TRBJ2-1; D is unresolved. Trimming removed 5 bases at V and 9 bases at J, with 12 bases between. The germline V gene encodes CDR1 SGHRS and CDR2 YFSETQ. The CDR3 covers 12 residues. CDR3 coding DNA: TGCGCCAGCAGTATGAGACGGAGTGAGCAGTTCTTC. Translating gives CASSMRRSEQFF.

This clonotype was detected ten times or more. This chain links TRBV20-1 with TRBJ1-1; 8 positions agree with TRBD1. The CDR3 is 16 residues long. J was trimmed by 1 base and V by 3 bases; bases with no gene match: 10. Germline assignment: CDR1 DFQATT and CDR2 SNEGSKA (reference sequence). CDR3: CSARADRGWRNTEAFF. The CDR3 nucleotides read TGCAGTGCTAGGGCCGACAGGGGTTGGAGGAACACTGAAGCTTTCTTT.

The genes are TRBV5-1 and TRBJ2-2, with D possibly matching TRBD1 (7 bases). The V gene's germline CDR1 is SGHRS and CDR2 YFSETQ. The CDR3 is made up of 16 amino acids. Trimming stripped 0 bases from V and 5 bases from J, with 14 bases between. The CDR3 bases are TGCGCCAGCAGCTTGGAGCCAGGGGGGCGAACCGGGGAGCTGTTTTTT. Protein sequence: CASSLEPGGRTGELFF. Filled out from reference TRBV5-1 and TRBJ2-2, the complete variable domain reads KAGVTQTPRYLIKTRGQQVTLSCSPISGHRSVSWYQQTPGQGLQFLFEYFSETQRNKGNFPGRFSGRQFSNSRSEMNVSTLELGDSALYLCASSLEPGGRTGELFFGEGSRLTVL.

This clonotype turned up a few times. The V and J genes are TRBV27 and TRBJ2-4; 8 bases are a match to TRBD1. Germline trimming cut 5 bases from V and 0 bases from J; bases unmatched to any gene: 3. Germline V gives CDR1 MNHEY, CDR2 SMNVEV (reference sequence). CDR3 length equals 15 residues. The CDR3 DNA reads TGTGCCAGCAGTGGACAGGGTCTAGCCAAAAACATTCAGTACTTC. This encodes CASSGQGLAKNIQYF.

This clonotype showed up just a few times. The rearrangement links TRBV5-1 to TRBJ2-6, with D possibly matching TRBD1 (6 bases). Germline values: CDR1 SGHRS, CDR2 YFSETQ. The V gene lost 1 base and the J gene lost 0 bases, with 17 bases spanning the gap. The CDR3 consists of 19 residues. This CDR3 is CASSLKPDSSSSGANVLTF. The CDR3 DNA sequence: TGCGCCAGCAGCTTGAAACCGGACAGCTCGAGCTCTGGGGCCAACGTCCTGACTTTC.

This chain joins TRBV5-1 and TRBJ1-6; 11 bases fit TRBD1. Trimming took 4 bases from V and 10 from J; bases not matched to a gene: 7. Looked up from germline, CDR1 is SGHRS and CDR2 is YFSETQ. This CDR3 is built from 15 residues. This CDR3 is CASSPRDRGESPLHF. The DNA for the CDR3 is TGCGCCAGCAGCCCCCGGGACAGGGGGGAGTCACCCCTCCACTTT.

This clonotype was seen only a few times. V and J are TRBV5-1 and TRBJ1-6; 7 nucleotides align to TRBD1. Germline V gene sequence: CDR1 SGHRS, CDR2 YFSETQ. The CDR3 runs 15 residues. Trimming at V came to 4 bases and at J to 10 bases, leaving 11 bases not matched to a gene. Here the CDR3 reads CASSPEGTAQSPLHF. The CDR3 nucleotides read TGCGCCAGCAGCCCTGAGGGGACAGCCCAATCACCCCTCCACTTT.

This clonotype was detected only a few times. The chain recombines TRBV25-1 with TRBJ2-5; D may correspond to TRBD1 or TRBD2 (5 bases each). Looked up from germline, CDR1 is MGHDK and CDR2 is SYGVNS. The CDR3 runs to 13 residues. The V gene lost 6 bases and the J gene lost 5 bases, with 13 bases spanning the gap. The CDR3 bases are TGTGCCAGCAGGGGGGTTGTCGGGGAGACCCAGTACTTC. It codes for CASRGVVGETQYF.